This TCR beta chain emerged from a study of PD-1 blockade in classical Hodgkin lymphoma. Study-wide context: The nivolumab dose that patients received was 3 mg/kg, given intravenously every 2 weeks. Regarding the study as a whole: Complete responders had baseline diversity similar to newly diagnosed patients. Whereas CD4+ TCR diversity had risen significantly by C4D1, CD8+ TCR diversity had not. Among the patients, those starting nivolumab under 1 year after ASCT were excluded.

Clones were read by immunoSEQ multiplex PCR, and TCRdb kept only the in-frame ones, dropping some. Altogether 90,000 or so clones are present, around 78% being singletons, with the ten largest covering less than 10%. Concerning this clone itself: Its antigen is still unknown.

Germline V gene lookup returns CDR1 MNHEY and CDR2 SMNVEV (reference sequence). The CDR3 covers 17 residues. Trimming shortened V by 5 bases and J by 6 bases, and 24 bases separated the two germline ends. Indicated time point: cycle 4 day 1 (C4D1), after 5 to 7 weeks of nivolumab. Each patient relapsed following autologous stem cell transplantation, and prior brentuximab vedotin exposure differed. This TCR came from a human donor with classical Hodgkin lymphoma. This material consisted of peripheral blood mononuclear cells (PBMCs), taken before the fourth cycle of nivolumab. The gene calls are TRBV27 and TRBJ2-3; D is unresolved. This chain's CDR3 is CASSLSPSRKLLDTQYF. The DNA for the CDR3 is TGTGCCAGCAGTCTCTCGCCCTCAAGGAAGCTGCTGGATACGCAGTATTTT.